This T cell receptor beta chain was found in a study of lymphopenia after photon versus proton radiotherapy. The CDR3 runs to 12 residues. With 1 base removed from V and 7 bases from J, the gap between germline ends came to 4 bases. Germline CDR1 reads LNHDA; CDR2 reads SQIVND (reference sequence). Overall study findings and caveats: Under photons, naive T cells and diversity fell while effector/memory populations rose. Oligoclonal CD8+ Temra expansion after nadir drove photon patients' diversity drop. Post-nadir TCR diversity decline inversely tracked overall survival among those who died. Authors raise, but do not show, better survival with proton therapy.

Worth noting for this clone: Its antigen is as yet unknown.

Assay: immunoSEQ multiplex PCR; the TCRdb copy retains only in-frame clones and omits some. The table records about 45,000 clones, 85% of them present only once. The starting material was peripheral blood, obtained from a patient treated with photon-based radiotherapy. The receptor comes from a man aged 35 to 55 with gastric cancer. The chain links TRBV19 to TRBJ2-2; D gene uncertain. CDR3 amino acids: CASSIGSGELFF. Here the CDR3 DNA reads TGTGCCAGTAGTATAGGGAGCGGGGAGCTGTTTTTT.